Each of the 8 T cell receptor beta chains below was sequenced from the same sample in a study of blood T cells in healthy people across ages. The authors ran a second PCR of about 7 to 11 cycles using a sample-barcoded 5' primer and a J-beta primer mix. MiXCR, applied by TCRdb to the 5' RACE reads, yields one record per CDR3 protein. The repertoire has about 800,000 distinct CDR3 sequences, 20% to 25% of them found once; the top ten carry under 4%. In addition, the sample was reused for a study of T cells of mothers and their children.

Sequenced material: blood. The receptors were sampled from a boy younger than 18 in good health.

The chain joins TRBV7-3 to TRBJ2-1, with a weak D call TRBD1 (5 bases). CDR1 is SGHTA, CDR2 FQGTGA, per germline. The CDR3 extends over 12 amino acids. The V and J ends lost 3 bases and 9 bases respectively, with 9 bases between them. The CDR3 DNA follows: TGTGCCAGCAGCTTGCAGGGTGGTGAGCAGTTCTTC. Translating gives CASSLQGGEQFF.

This clonotype was found a few times. The rearrangement joins TRBV30 to TRBJ1-1; D is ambiguous. Trimming left V 3 bases short and J 8 bases short, with 13 bases between. This CDR3 comprises 12 residues. The germline gives CDR1 GTSNPN, CDR2 SVGIG (reference sequence). CDR3 residues: CAWSGASGEAFF. The CDR3 nucleotides are TGTGCCTGGAGCGGAGCGTCGGGAGAAGCTTTCTTT.

This clonotype was recorded many times. The chain uses TRBV6-5 and TRBJ1-2; D is undetermined. Germline-derived CDR1 and CDR2 are MNHEY and SVGAGI. The ends were cut back, 0 bases at V and 5 bases at J, with 13 bases in the middle. This CDR3 spans 15 amino acids. DNA for the CDR3: TGTGCCAGCAGTTACTCCGTTTCCCTAGGGTATGGCTACACCTTC. This sequence encodes CASSYSVSLGYGYTF.

The chain joins TRBV4-1 to TRBJ2-5, with D tentatively TRBD2 (6 bases). The V gene's germline CDR1 is MGHRA and CDR2 YSYEKL. The CDR3 covers 14 residues. Trimming removed 1 base at V and 10 bases at J, with 16 bases between. The CDR3 sequence: CASSQAVTREDQYF. In DNA, the CDR3 is TGCGCCAGCAGCCAAGCGGTAACCAGGGAGGACCAGTACTTC.

This clonotype has more than one count but fewer than ten. The chain links TRBV7-9 to TRBJ2-2, with TRBD1 as a possible D gene (6 bases). With 5 bases removed from V and 11 bases from J, the gap between germline ends came to 27 bases. The CDR3 is 17 amino acids. Germline assignment: CDR1 SEHNR and CDR2 FQNEAQ (reference sequence). The CDR3 DNA sequence: TGTGCCAGCAGCCAGGACGTCACAGGGTTGGGGTCCGAAGAGCTGTTTTTT. Its translation is CASSQDVTGLGSEELFF.

Turning to this clonotype: An end of the junction does not agree with germline; a read error may underlie this. J is TRBJ2-1 and V is TRBV3-1; D remains unclear. The CDR3 runs 13 residues. Per germline, CDR1 LGHDT and CDR2 YNNKEL (reference sequence). CDR3 amino acids: CASSQAGYSEQFF. CDR3 DNA sequence: TGTGCCAGCAGCCAAGCCGGGTACAGTGAGCAGTTCTTC.

This clonotype was observed a few times. The chain combines TRBV3-1 with TRBJ2-3, with 9 nucleotides matching TRBD1. The germline CDR1 and CDR2 sequences are LGHDT and YNNKEL (reference sequence). The length of the CDR3 is 15 residues. The trim removed 5 bases at V and 3 bases at J, leaving 6 bases unmatched. The CDR3 sequence is CASSFRDRATDTQYF. CDR3 DNA sequence: TGTGCCAGCAGCTTCCGGGACAGGGCAACAGATACGCAGTATTTT.

This clonotype was detected a few times. The chain couples TRBV28 to TRBJ1-1; D ambiguous. The CDR3 spans 12 residues. The ends were cut back, 2 bases at V and 11 bases at J, with 12 bases in the middle. Germline CDR1 is MDHEN and CDR2 is SYDVKM. The CDR3 nucleotides are TGTGCCAGCAGTTTAGGGGAACGCCAGGCTTTCTTT. Translating gives CASSLGERQAFF.